These 10 T cell receptor beta chains were sequenced from one sample in a study of blood T cell repertoires in COVID-19. Using immunoSEQ multiplex PCR, the repertoire was profiled, and TCRdb retains in-frame clones only, with some absent. The repertoire includes approximately 470,000 clones, about 85% of them detected once, and 0.65% to 0.9% sits in the top ten. The sequencing input was PBMCs or T cells enriched from blood (not recorded which). These receptors came from a woman younger than 30 who had recovered from COVID-19.

V usage is TRBV6-4 and J usage is TRBJ1-2; TRBD1 agrees at 7 bases. This CDR3 region has 16 residues. V shed 6 bases and J 2 bases; nucleotides not matched to a gene: 12. CDR1 and CDR2 from the germline V gene are MRHNA and SNTAGT. The CDR3 sequence: CASSSQPGQRNYGYTF. CDR3 DNA sequence: TGTGCCAGCAGCTCCCAACCGGGACAGAGGAACTATGGCTACACCTTC.

V is TRBV6-5 and J is TRBJ1-4; D remains unclear. The germline CDR1 and CDR2 sequences are MNHEY and SVGAGI. Trimming removed 6 bases at V and 4 bases at J, with 15 bases between. This CDR3 has 15 residues. CDR3 amino acids: CASRALTGINEKLFF. Here the CDR3 DNA reads TGTGCCAGCAGGGCCTTGACCGGGATTAATGAAAAACTGTTTTTT.

This chain connects TRBV19 to TRBJ2-6; no reliable D call. The CDR3 totals 14 residues. Trimming took off 7 bases at V and 0 bases at J, with 7 bases between the two ends. CDR1 and CDR2 (germline): LNHDA, SQIVND (reference sequence). The CDR3 reads CASTPLSGANVLTF. The DNA of the CDR3 is TGTGCCAGTACCCCCCTCTCTGGGGCCAACGTCCTGACTTTC. Full variable domain (outside the CDR3, taken from reference TRBV19 and TRBJ2-6): DGGITQSPKYLFRKEGQNVTLSCEQNLNHDAMYWYRQDPGQGLRLIYYSQIVNDFQKGDIAEGYSVSREKKESFPLTVTSAQKNPTAFYLCASTPLSGANVLTFGAGSRLTVL.

The rearrangement links TRBV2 to TRBJ1-6; a possible D gene is TRBD1 (5 bases). CDR1 is SNHLY, CDR2 FYNNEI, per germline. The CDR3 is 15 residues long. V was clipped by 3 bases and J by 9 bases, with 15 bases between them. CDR3 region: CASSDREATSSPLHF. In DNA, the CDR3 is TGTGCCAGCAGTGACAGGGAAGCGACGAGTTCACCCCTCCACTTT.

The chain has TRBV7-2 and TRBJ2-3; 13 bases match TRBD2. Germline CDR1 and CDR2: SGHTA and FQGNSA. The CDR3 runs 15 residues. J gave up 9 bases and V 1 base, and 4 bases lay outside the gene matches. CDR3 DNA: TGTGCCAGCAGCTTAGGGACTAGCGGGGGCCTCACGCAGTATTTT. Protein sequence: CASSLGTSGGLTQYF.

V and J are TRBV7-9 and TRBJ2-3, with TRBD2 identical over 7 bases. Germline V gene lookup returns CDR1 SEHNR and CDR2 FQNEAQ (reference sequence). The CDR3 length is 15 residues. The V and J ends lost 5 bases and 6 bases, in that order; junction bases with no gene match: 11. CDR3 sequence reads: CASSQLAFYEDTQYF. The CDR3 coding sequence is TGTGCCAGCAGCCAACTAGCGTTCTATGAGGATACGCAGTATTTT.

The rearrangement uses TRBV30 and TRBJ1-1; D ambiguous. There are 14 residues in the CDR3. V gave up 2 bases and J gave up 0 bases, with 10 bases separating them. Germline CDR1 reads GTSNPN; CDR2 reads SVGIG (reference sequence). This chain's CDR3 is CAWSSRRMNTEAFF. CDR3 sequence (DNA): TGTGCCTGGAGTTCCCGGAGAATGAACACTGAAGCTTTCTTT.

A single count supports this clone. V gene TRBV19 combines with J gene TRBJ2-2; the D gene is possibly TRBD2 (6 bases). CDR3 length equals 14 residues. Trimming took off 5 bases at V and 2 bases at J, with 9 bases between the two ends. CDR1 and CDR2 (germline): LNHDA, SQIVND (reference sequence). As DNA, the CDR3 is TGTGCCAGTAGTCTCGGGACTAACACCGGGGAGCTGTTTTTT. As protein: CASSLGTNTGELFF. Using reference TRBV19 and TRBJ2-2 for the parts outside the CDR3, the full variable domain is DGGITQSPKYLFRKEGQNVTLSCEQNLNHDAMYWYRQDPGQGLRLIYYSQIVNDFQKGDIAEGYSVSREKKESFPLTVTSAQKNPTAFYLCASSLGTNTGELFFGEGSRLTVL.

The J gene is TRBJ1-4, the V gene TRBV12-3 or TRBV12-4; D is uncertain. Trimming shortened V by 3 bases and J by 12 bases, and 11 bases separated the two germline ends. The CDR3 loop spans 12 amino acids. The chain's CDR3 is CASSFGVVQLFF. DNA for the CDR3: TGTGCCAGCAGTTTTGGAGTGGTTCAACTGTTTTTT.

The chain has TRBV5-5 and TRBJ1-6; TRBD1 matches at 9 bases. CDR3 length equals 14 residues. The germline V gene encodes CDR1 SGHKS and CDR2 YYEKEE (reference sequence). Unmatched junction bases numbered 4, after V lost 4 bases and J lost 8 bases. CDR3 protein: CASSVRDRDSPLHF. CDR3 in DNA: TGTGCCAGCAGCGTCCGGGACAGGGATTCACCCCTCCACTTT.